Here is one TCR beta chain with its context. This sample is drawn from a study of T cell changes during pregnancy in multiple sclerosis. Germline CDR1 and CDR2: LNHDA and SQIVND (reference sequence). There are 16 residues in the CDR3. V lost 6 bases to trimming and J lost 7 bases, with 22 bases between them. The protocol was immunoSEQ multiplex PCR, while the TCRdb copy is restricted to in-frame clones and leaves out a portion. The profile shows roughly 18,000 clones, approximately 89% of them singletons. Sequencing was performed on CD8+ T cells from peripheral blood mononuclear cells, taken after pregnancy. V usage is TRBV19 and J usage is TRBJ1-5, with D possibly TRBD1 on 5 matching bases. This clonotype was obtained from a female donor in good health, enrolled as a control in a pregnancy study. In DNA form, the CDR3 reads TGTGCCAGTAGGGAGCTGGGGCAGGGCTTTGAGCAGCCCCAGCATTTT. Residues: CASRELGQGFEQPQHF.